The 14 T cell receptor beta chains below all came from one sample that was sequenced in a study of cytomegalovirus exposure and HLA in healthy donors. Researchers ran the PCR with 60 Vbeta and 13 Jbeta primers. Repertoires were generated with immunoSEQ multiplex PCR, while TCRdb's copy carries only in-frame clones and drops some. In the table there are 120,000 or so clones, around three quarters of which are singletons. Sequencing input: PBMCs. The source of these receptors is a man aged 18 to 30 in good health and CMV-seronegative.

J is TRBJ2-7 and V is TRBV29-1; 9 bases align to TRBD1. The germline gives CDR1 SQVTM, CDR2 ANQGSEA. The CDR3 length is 13 residues. J gave up 2 bases and V 7 bases, and 6 bases lay outside the gene matches. CDR3 coding DNA: TGCAGCGGGAGACAGGGGGTGGCCTACGAGCAGTACTTC. Its translation is CSGRQGVAYEQYF.

This sequence joins TRBV19 and TRBJ2-1; perhaps TRBD2 as D (6 bases). CDR1 and CDR2 (germline): LNHDA, SQIVND (reference sequence). The ends were cut back, 10 bases at V and 6 bases at J, with 13 bases in the middle. This CDR3 spans 12 amino acids. DNA for the CDR3: TGTGCCACCCGGGACGGGAGCAATGAGCAGTTCTTC. Amino acid sequence: CATRDGSNEQFF.

This chain uses TRBV27 with TRBJ1-2, with 7 bases matching TRBD1. Trimming at V came to 2 bases and at J to 2 bases, leaving 5 bases not matched to a gene. Germline V gene sequence: CDR1 MNHEY, CDR2 SMNVEV (reference sequence). This CDR3 is 15 amino acids long. The CDR3 bases are TGTGCCAGCAGTTTAGGGACGACAGGGAACTATGGCTACACCTTC. Translation gives CASSLGTTGNYGYTF.

The chain combines TRBV29-1 with TRBJ2-3; D is perhaps TRBD2 (5 bases). The CDR3 consists of 13 residues. Trimming took 6 bases from V and 5 from J, leaving 15 bases between them. CDR1 and CDR2 from the germline V gene are SQVTM and ANQGSEA. The CDR3 bases are TGCAGCGTCCCCCCGCCCGGACTAGATACGCAGTATTTT. This codes for CSVPPPGLDTQYF.

The rearrangement joins TRBV28 to TRBJ1-3, with 7 bases lining up with TRBD1. The V gene end was trimmed by 5 bases and the J gene end by 1 base; junction bases not matched to a gene: 17. Per the germline V gene, CDR1 is MDHEN and CDR2 is SYDVKM. This CDR3 is 19 amino acids long. The CDR3 loop reads CASSLRSNRRTGSGNTIYF. The CDR3 DNA reads as TGTGCCAGCAGTCTACGCTCCAACCGCCGGACAGGTTCTGGAAACACCATATATTTT.

This clone has just one count. The V and J genes are TRBV6-5 and TRBJ1-3; D unresolved. The CDR3 is 15 amino acids. The germline gives CDR1 MNHEY, CDR2 SVGAGI. Trimming shortened V by 6 bases and J by 0 bases, and 12 bases separated the two germline ends. Here the CDR3 DNA reads TGTGCCAGCAGGCCCCTTTTTAGCTCTGGAAACACCATATATTTT. The encoded protein is CASRPLFSSGNTIYF.

This sequence joins TRBV2 and TRBJ2-7; 7 bases fit TRBD1. With 7 bases clipped from V and 2 bases from J, the junction kept 5 bases outside the gene matches. Germline V lookup: CDR1 SNHLY, CDR2 FYNNEI. CDR3 length equals 13 residues. CDR3: CASIRGSPYEQYF. Here the CDR3 DNA reads TGTGCCAGCATCAGGGGGTCCCCCTACGAGCAGTACTTC.

As for this clone: Germline is not matched at one junction end, which may reflect a read error. The chain uses TRBV7-9 and TRBJ2-1; 9 bases are a match to TRBD2. The germline gives CDR1 SEHNR, CDR2 FQNEAQ (reference sequence). The CDR3 extends over 17 amino acids. Here the CDR3 DNA reads TGTTCCAGCAGCTTAGGTGGAGGGGGACTAGCTTACAATGAGCAGTTCTTC. This codes for CSSSLGGGGLAYNEQFF. The whole variable domain, remainder taken from reference TRBV7-9 and TRBJ2-1, is DTGVSQNPRHKITKRGQNVTFRCDPISEHNRLYWYRQTLGQGPEFLTYFQNEAQLEKSRLLSDRFSAERPKGSFSTLEIQRTEQGDSAMYLCSSSLGGGGLAYNEQFFGPGTRLTVL.

The V call is TRBV7-6, the J call TRBJ2-3, with D maybe TRBD2 (7 bases). The germline CDR1 and CDR2 sequences are SGHVS and FNYEAQ. V lost 1 base and J lost 0, with 11 bases in between. The CDR3 is 16 amino acids. CDR3: CASSLEAGASTDTQYF. Written as DNA, the CDR3 is TGTGCCAGCAGCTTAGAGGCGGGGGCAAGCACAGATACGCAGTATTTT.

The V call is TRBV28, the J call TRBJ2-2, with a weak D call TRBD1 (6 bases). The CDR3 length is 13 residues. Trimming removed 6 bases at V and 4 bases at J, with 9 bases between. CDR1 is MDHEN and CDR2 is SYDVKM in the germline V gene. CDR3 protein: CASRRGGTGELFF. The DNA for the CDR3 is TGTGCCAGCAGACGAGGGGGCACCGGGGAGCTGTTTTTT. The full variable domain, in which reference TRBV28 and TRBJ2-2 provide the parts outside the CDR3, is DVKVTQSSRYLVKRTGEKVFLECVQDMDHENMFWYRQDPGLGLRLIYFSYDVKMKEKGDIPEGYSVSREKKERFSLILESASTNQTSMYLCASRRGGTGELFFGEGSRLTVL.

The rearrangement uses TRBV28 and TRBJ2-3, with a possible D match to TRBD2 (5 bases). V gave up 6 bases and J gave up 4 bases, with 14 bases separating them. Germline-derived CDR1 and CDR2 are MDHEN and SYDVKM. The CDR3 has 14 amino acids. CDR3 nucleotides: TGTGCCAGCAGGCAAACTAGTCGCGCAGATACGCAGTATTTT. It specifies CASRQTSRADTQYF.

The chain is built from TRBV5-6 and TRBJ2-7; 7 bases fit TRBD2. This CDR3 is 15 amino acids long. Per the germline V gene, CDR1 is SGHDT and CDR2 is YYEEEE. Trimming took 1 base from V and 2 from J; bases not matched to a gene: 6. CDR3 residues: CASSLWASGTYEQYF. The CDR3 coding sequence is TGTGCCAGCAGCTTGTGGGCTAGCGGTACCTACGAGCAGTACTTC.

The CDR3 DNA is TGTGCCAGCACGAGACAGGGCCAGAACACTGAAGCTTTCTTT. It is translated as CASTRQGQNTEAFF. The gene calls are TRBV6-6 and TRBJ1-1, with 7 positions matching TRBD1. J lost 1 base, V lost 7 bases, and 6 bases had no gene match. This CDR3 is built from 14 residues. The germline V gene encodes CDR1 MNHNY and CDR2 SVGAGI (reference sequence).

The chain combines TRBV9 with TRBJ2-3; 9 positions match TRBD2. The V gene end was trimmed by 4 bases and the J gene end by 4 bases; junction bases not matched to a gene: 7. This CDR3 has 15 amino acids. Germline V gives CDR1 SGDLS, CDR2 YYNGEE. The CDR3 region is CASSPISGSADTQYF. In DNA, the CDR3 is TGTGCCAGCAGCCCTATTAGCGGGAGTGCAGATACGCAGTATTTT.